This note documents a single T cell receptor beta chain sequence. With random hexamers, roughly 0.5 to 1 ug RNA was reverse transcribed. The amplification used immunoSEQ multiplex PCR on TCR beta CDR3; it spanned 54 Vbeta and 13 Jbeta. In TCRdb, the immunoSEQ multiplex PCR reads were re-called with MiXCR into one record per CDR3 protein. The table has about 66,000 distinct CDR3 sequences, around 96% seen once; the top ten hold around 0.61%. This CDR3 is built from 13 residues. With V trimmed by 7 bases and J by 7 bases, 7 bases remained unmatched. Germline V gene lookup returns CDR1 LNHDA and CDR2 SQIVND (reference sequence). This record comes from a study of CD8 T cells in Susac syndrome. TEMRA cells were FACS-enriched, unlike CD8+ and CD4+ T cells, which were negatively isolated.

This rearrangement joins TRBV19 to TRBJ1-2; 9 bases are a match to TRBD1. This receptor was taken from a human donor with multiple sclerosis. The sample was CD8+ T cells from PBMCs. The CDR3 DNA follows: TGTGCCAGTAACCGGGACAGGGCGTCTGGCTACACCTTC. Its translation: CASNRDRASGYTF.